This is a list of T cell receptor beta chains from one sample in a study of T cells after yellow fever vaccination. TCRdb fed the 5' RACE reads into MiXCR, producing one record per CDR3 protein. The data contain under 700,000 distinct CDR3 sequences, roughly a sixth of them seen just once; the ten biggest clones take up about 18%. Specimen: PBMCs, collected about 5 days after the first yellow fever vaccination. The receptor set was obtained from a man between 18 and 29 years old who received the YFV17D yellow fever vaccine. Both conserved end residues are part of each CDR3. The D gene is left open where the match is weak. The size entry is marked missing in some rows and otherwise reads once, few, many or a size class.

d_call	clone_size	v_call	j_call	cdr3_nt	cdr3_aa
TRBD1	-	TRBV28	TRBJ1-2	TGTGCCACCGGGGACAGGGGCTATGGCTACACCTTC	CATGDRGYGYTF
TRBD2	-	TRBV29-1	TRBJ2-1	TGCAGCGTCGGAGGGACTAGCGGGGCCAATCTGGGGGTCGGGCAGTTCTTC	CSVGGTSGANLGVGQFF
-	-	TRBV12-3/TRBV12-4	TRBJ1-1	TGTGCCAGCAGTTTCCAGGCGAACACTGAAGCTTTCTTT	CASSFQANTEAFF
-	few	TRBV12-3/TRBV12-4	TRBJ2-1	TGTGCCAGCAGTTACACCCGGGACACGTCGTTCAATGAGCAGTTCTTC	CASSYTRDTSFNEQFF
-	few	TRBV10-3	TRBJ2-2	TGTGCCACAGAGACGTCGGGCACCGGGGAGCTGTTTTTT	CATETSGTGELFF
-	-	TRBV10-1	TRBJ2-1	TGCGCCAGCAGTGAGAGGGGTGAGCAGTTCTTC	CASSERGEQFF
TRBD2	-	TRBV4-2	TRBJ2-7	TGTGCCAGCAGCCAAGACTGGGCGGGGGGTTCCTACGAGCAGTACTTC	CASSQDWAGGSYEQYF
TRBD2	-	TRBV5-1	TRBJ2-2	TGCGCCAGCAGCCGGGGGGCCGGGGAGCTGTTTTTT	CASSRGAGELFF
-	few	TRBV5-6	TRBJ2-5	TGTGCCAGCAGCTTGGTAATCGGCGGGGTGACCCAGTACTTC	CASSLVIGGVTQYF
-	few	TRBV27	TRBJ1-1	TGTGCCAGCAGTTTATGGGACGACACTGAAGCTTTCTTT	CASSLWDDTEAFF
-	few	TRBV6-2/TRBV6-3	TRBJ2-4	TGTGCCAGCAGTTACTCGCCGGAGGGGGCGGACATTCAGTACTTC	CASSYSPEGADIQYF
-	-	TRBV25-1	TRBJ1-1	TGTGCCAGCAGTGAATATTATCACCAGGCGGAGGAGGCTAACACTGAAGCTTTCTTT	CASSEYYHQAEEANTEAFF
-	few	TRBV5-4	TRBJ2-1	TGTGCCAGCAGCTTGGATCTGGGTTTGGATGAGCAGTTCTTC	CASSLDLGLDEQFF
-	few	TRBV5-1	TRBJ2-6	TGCGCCAGCAGCTTGGCCAACTCTGGGGCCAACGTCCTGACTTTC	CASSLANSGANVLTF
-	few	TRBV7-8	TRBJ1-2	TGTGCCAGCAGCCTCCGCTCGCGGGACTATGGCTACACCTTC	CASSLRSRDYGYTF
-	-	TRBV7-9	TRBJ2-1	TGTGCCAGCAGCCAAACGACAGGGAGGGCCGATGAGCAGTTCTTC	CASSQTTGRADEQFF
-	-	TRBV5-1	TRBJ1-1	TGCGCCAGCAGAAACTTTACAGGGAGCACTGAAGCTTTCTTT	CASRNFTGSTEAFF
TRBD1	few	TRBV4-3	TRBJ2-7	TGCGCCAGCAGCCACCCGACAGGGGACCTAACCTACGAGCAGTACTTC	CASSHPTGDLTYEQYF
-	-	TRBV7-2	TRBJ2-7	TGTGCCAGCAGCTTCTTACAGGGATTCTCCTACGAGCAGTACTTC	CASSFLQGFSYEQYF
-	-	TRBV3-1	TRBJ2-7	TGTGCCAGCAGGCGTTTTGGAGGCTACGAGCAGTACTTC	CASRRFGGYEQYF
-	-	TRBV4-1	TRBJ2-1	TGCGCCAGCAGCCAAGGGACATACCATGAGCAGTTCTTC	CASSQGTYHEQFF
-	-	TRBV4-2	TRBJ2-1	TGTGCCAGCAGCCAAGATCAAGTGGTAGATGAGCAGTTCTTC	CASSQDQVVDEQFF
-	-	TRBV5-1	TRBJ1-2	TGCGCCAGCAGCTTGGAAGTTCGGTATGGCTACACCTTC	CASSLEVRYGYTF
TRBD1	-	TRBV19	TRBJ1-3	TGTGCCAGCAGTGGGACAGGGCGCTCTGGAAACACCATATATTTT	CASSGTGRSGNTIYF
-	few	TRBV7-6	TRBJ1-2	TGTGCCAGCAGCGTATCCCAGGCCTATGGCTACACCTTC	CASSVSQAYGYTF
TRBD1	few	TRBV5-1	TRBJ1-1	TGCGCCAGCAGCTCGACAGGGCCAAACACTGAAGCTTTCTTT	CASSSTGPNTEAFF
-	-	TRBV2	TRBJ1-1	TGTGCCAGCGGTTCGGGGCAGTTAGTGGCTGAAGCTTTCTTT	CASGSGQLVAEAFF
-	once	TRBV18	TRBJ2-3	TGTGCCAGCTCACCAACGGGGGCCCCGGCAGATACGCAGTATTTT	CASSPTGAPADTQYF
TRBD1	-	TRBV20-1	TRBJ1-4	TGCAGTGCCCGGACAGGGGCCTCGTCTATGAATGAAAAACTGTTTTTT	CSARTGASSMNEKLFF
-	few	TRBV5-1	TRBJ2-4	TGCGCCAGCAGCTTGGACGAGATAGCCAAAAACATTCAGTACTTC	CASSLDEIAKNIQYF
TRBD1	-	TRBV5-1	TRBJ2-1	TGCGCCAGCAGCTTCGGACAGGGGCGAGGGGATGAGCAGTTCTTC	CASSFGQGRGDEQFF
TRBD1	-	TRBV2	TRBJ2-3	TGTGCCGGGGACAGGGAGGCAGATACGCAGTATTTT	CAGDREADTQYF
-	many	TRBV12-3/TRBV12-4	TRBJ2-2	TGTGCCAGCAGGACCGGTACCGGGGAGCTGTTTTTT	CASRTGTGELFF
TRBD2	few	TRBV4-3	TRBJ2-2	TGCGCCAGCAGCCGAGAGCGGGGGGGCTTGAACACCGGGGAGCTGTTTTTT	CASSRERGGLNTGELFF
-	few	TRBV6-2/TRBV6-3	TRBJ2-5	TGTGCCAGCAGCTCGGAAACTAGACTAGATCATCAAGAGACCCAGTACTTC	CASSSETRLDHQETQYF
TRBD2	-	TRBV5-1	TRBJ2-1	TGCGCCAGCAACACTCTAGCGGGGGGGCACAATGAGCAGTTCTTC	CASNTLAGGHNEQFF
-	-	TRBV4-3	TRBJ2-5	TGCGCCAGCAGCTCGGGGGCCCCGGGGGACCAGTACTTC	CASSSGAPGDQYF
TRBD1	-	TRBV5-4	TRBJ1-2	TGTGCCAGCAGCTGGGGACAGAGTAGTTTTGGCTACACCTTC	CASSWGQSSFGYTF
TRBD2	few	TRBV7-9	TRBJ2-1	TGTGCCGGAAAAGTAGCGGGGGGCGAGGAGTTCTTC	CAGKVAGGEEFF
TRBD2	-	TRBV9	TRBJ2-6	TGTGCCAGCAGCGCCGGCGGGGGGCTCCCCTTCTACTCTGGGGCCAACGTCCTGACTTTC	CASSAGGGLPFYSGANVLTF
-	-	TRBV15	TRBJ2-7	TGTGCCACCAGCAGGCTGACCGATCCGAGGGAGCAGTACTTC	CATSRLTDPREQYF
-	-	TRBV7-9	TRBJ2-7	TGTGCCAGCAGCTTAAGCCGTCCCGACGAGCAGTACTTC	CASSLSRPDEQYF
-	-	TRBV2	TRBJ1-5	TGTGCCAGCCGACAGCAGGGAGGGGGCAATCAGCCCCAGCATTTT	CASRQQGGGNQPQHF
-	few	TRBV29-1	TRBJ2-3	TGCAGCGTTTCCGGTGAAGCCGGTACAGATACGCAGTATTTT	CSVSGEAGTDTQYF
TRBD2	-	TRBV18	TRBJ2-5	TGTGCCAGCTCACCACGGGGGACTAGGGAGACCCAGTACTTC	CASSPRGTRETQYF
-	few	TRBV7-9	TRBJ2-7	TGTGCCAGCAGCCCCGCCGGGGCAGGCAAGACCTACGAGCAGTACTTC	CASSPAGAGKTYEQYF
-	many	TRBV4-3	TRBJ1-3	TGCGCCAGCAGCCAAGTCGGAGGAAACACCATATATTTT	CASSQVGGNTIYF
-	-	TRBV6-2/TRBV6-3	TRBJ1-6	TGTGCCAGCGGACAGATCCTGAATTCACCCCTCCACTTT	CASGQILNSPLHF
TRBD2	few	TRBV24-1	TRBJ2-5	TGTGCCACCAGTGAGGTAGCGGGGGGGCGGGAGACCCAGTACTTC	CATSEVAGGRETQYF
TRBD1	-	TRBV7-2	TRBJ1-6	TGTGCCAGCAGCGAGCCGGGACAGTGGGCATATAATTCACCCCTCCACTTT	CASSEPGQWAYNSPLHF
-	-	TRBV7-9	TRBJ2-1	TGTGCCAGCAGCTTAGTTACGAGGGGAATCTACAATGAGCAGTTCTTC	CASSLVTRGIYNEQFF
-	few	TRBV12-3/TRBV12-4	TRBJ1-2	TGTGCCAGCAGTCGCGACCGGGAGGGCTACACCTTC	CASSRDREGYTF
-	few	TRBV9	TRBJ2-7	TGTGCCAGCAGCGTCAACACCCTCCAATACGAGCAGTACTTC	CASSVNTLQYEQYF
-	few	TRBV9	TRBJ2-3	TGTGCCAGCAGCCCCTTAGTAGGTCCAGATACGCAGTATTTT	CASSPLVGPDTQYF
-	-	TRBV2	TRBJ1-6	TGTGCCAGCTCCGACCCAGGGAACTCACCCCTCCACTTT	CASSDPGNSPLHF